The sequence of this T cell receptor beta chain was determined in a study of OX40 agonist ivuxolimab in advanced cancers. Looking at the study overall: Patients received the agonistic anti-OX40 (CD134) antibody ivuxolimab. Subjects had a mean age of around 60 years, with a range of about 23 to 85; just over 80% were male. Findings and caveats of the study: Dosing at 0.1 to 3.0 mg/kg was accompanied by clonal expansion of CD4+ and CD8+ blood T cells by week 6. Near-lowest levels of clonal expansion characterized partial responders at 0.1-3.0 mg/kg.

After removal of 4 bases from V and 3 bases from J, the junction contained 2 bases not matched to a gene. CDR3 length: 14 amino acids. Germline V gene lookup returns CDR1 MNHEY and CDR2 SVGAGI. TCRdb's copy holds only in-frame clones and misses some; the assay was immunoSEQ multiplex PCR. The sample carries roughly 67,000 clones, more than 70% recorded once. A word on this clone: Antigen: not known.

The receptor was isolated from an adult with an advanced solid tumor such as melanoma, head and neck, liver or kidney cancer. The sample consisted of CD4+ or CD8+ T cells sorted from blood, taken in a trial of the OX40 agonist ivuxolimab. The chain joins TRBV6-5 to TRBJ2-2, with 7 bases fitting TRBD1. CDR3 protein: CASSLQGYTGELFF. Here the CDR3 DNA reads TGTGCCAGCAGTTTACAGGGGTACACCGGGGAGCTGTTTTTT.